One T cell receptor (beta chain) is described in this entry. The sample originates from a study of T cell changes during pregnancy in multiple sclerosis. Clones were sequenced by immunoSEQ multiplex PCR, and TCRdb holds only the in-frame ones, with some missing. The sample shows about 130,000 clones, roughly 95% of them seen only once. The TCR was taken from a female donor with multiple sclerosis, enrolled in a pregnancy study. Sequencing used peripheral blood, obtained after pregnancy.

The CDR3 is CATRKRRGSEKLFF. CDR3 DNA sequence: TGTGCCACCCGGAAACGAAGGGGGAGTGAAAAACTGTTTTTT. The chain recombines TRBV6-5 with TRBJ1-4; D possibly corresponds to TRBD1 (6 bases). The CDR3 length is 14 residues. V was shortened by 10 bases and J by 7 bases, with 19 bases between the two germline ends. CDR1 is MNHEY and CDR2 is SVGAGI in the germline V gene.